This is a list of T cell receptor beta chains from one sample in a study of T cell responses to AZD1222 COVID-19 vaccine. Assay: immunoSEQ multiplex PCR; the TCRdb copy retains only in-frame clones and omits some. Of 80,000 to 100,000 clones listed, 70% to 90% are singletons. Sequences were derived from peripheral blood, sampled 28 days after the second AZD1222 dose. These receptor sequences come from an adult who received the AZD1222 COVID-19 vaccine. Each CDR3 is given with its conserved first and last residue. The order of the fields is V gene, J gene, clone size, D gene, CDR3 protein, CDR3 DNA. The D gene is left open where the match is weak. Size values are once, few and many counts, or a class for expanded clones, and some rows have none.

TRBV18,TRBJ2-5,NA,TRBD1,CASSPGDSSTRFGPETQYF,TGTGCCAGCTCACCAGGGGACAGTTCTACTCGGTTCGGGCCAGAGACCCAGTACTTC
TRBV7-2,TRBJ1-5,NA,NA,CASSLAVFNQPQHF,TGTGCCAGCAGCTTAGCAGTCTTTAATCAGCCCCAGCATTTT
TRBV5-1,TRBJ1-1,NA,NA,CASSFGTATSMNTEAFF,TGCGCCAGCAGCTTTGGGACCGCCACGTCTATGAACACTGAAGCTTTCTTT
TRBV19,TRBJ2-5,NA,NA,CASSNQETQYF,TGTGCCAGTAGTAACCAAGAGACCCAGTACTTC
TRBV2,TRBJ2-3,NA,NA,CASSAGARGGDTQYF,TGTGCCAGCAGTGCCGGGGCCCGGGGCGGGGATACGCAGTATTTT
TRBV6-5,TRBJ1-2,NA,NA,CASSYSGNRAYYGYTF,TGTGCCAGCAGTTACTCTGGTAACAGGGCTTACTATGGCTACACCTTC
TRBV2,TRBJ1-6,few,NA,CASLGIPPSPLHF,TGTGCCAGCCTGGGGATCCCCCCTTCACCCCTCCACTTT
TRBV28,TRBJ2-2,few,NA,CASSRLRELFF,TGTGCCAGCAGTCGTTTGAGGGAGCTGTTTTTT
TRBV6-5,TRBJ2-3,NA,NA,CASSLSRDTQYF,TGTGCCAGCAGTCTTTCGAGAGATACGCAGTATTTT
TRBV24-1,TRBJ2-3,NA,NA,CATSRADTQYF,TGTGCCACCAGCCGCGCCGATACGCAGTATTTT
TRBV24-1,TRBJ2-2,NA,NA,CATSESGYANTGELFF,TGTGCCACCAGTGAGTCAGGTTACGCGAACACCGGGGAGCTGTTTTTT
TRBV2,TRBJ1-1,few,NA,CASSRREGDTEAFF,TGTGCCAGCAGCCGCAGGGAAGGCGACACTGAAGCTTTCTTT
TRBV9,TRBJ1-1,NA,NA,CASSVGAGITEAFF,TGTGCCAGCAGCGTAGGTGCGGGGATCACTGAAGCTTTCTTT
TRBV24-1,TRBJ1-1,NA,NA,CATSDRVATEAFF,TGTGCCACCAGTGACCGGGTGGCGACTGAAGCTTTCTTT
TRBV9,TRBJ2-7,NA,NA,CASSPNLAASYEQYF,TGTGCCAGCAGCCCGAACTTAGCGGCCTCCTACGAGCAGTACTTC
TRBV6-5,TRBJ1-4,NA,NA,CASSLGWTDSSKLFF,TGTGCCAGCAGTTTAGGTTGGACAGATTCTTCAAAACTGTTTTTT
TRBV19,TRBJ1-5,NA,NA,CATRGGGQPQHF,TGTGCCACAAGGGGGGGTGGCCAGCCCCAGCATTTT
TRBV6-6,TRBJ1-5,NA,NA,CASSSQQGRNQPQHF,TGTGCCAGCAGTTCGCAACAGGGAAGGAATCAGCCCCAGCATTTT
TRBV5-4,TRBJ1-2,NA,TRBD1,CASSFTGGYGYTF,TGTGCCAGCAGCTTTACAGGGGGCTATGGCTACACCTTC
TRBV7-9,TRBJ2-1,NA,TRBD2,CASSLVVGRASYNEQFF,TGTGCCAGCAGCTTAGTGGTCGGGAGGGCCTCCTACAATGAGCAGTTCTTC
TRBV27,TRBJ1-4,NA,NA,CASSSRQLSEKLFF,TGTGCCAGCAGTTCCAGACAGCTTAGTGAAAAACTGTTTTTT
TRBV6-2/TRBV6-3,TRBJ2-3,NA,TRBD2,CASSKTSGGVEGTQYF,TGTGCCAGCAGCAAGACTAGCGGGGGGGTGGAAGGTACGCAGTATTTT
TRBV19,TRBJ1-2,once,NA,CASSITLSYYGYTF,TGTGCCAGTAGTATAACACTTTCCTATTATGGCTACACCTTC
TRBV7-8,TRBJ1-5,NA,NA,CASSPHRGRNQPQHF,TGTGCCAGCAGCCCTCACCGGGGCCGCAATCAGCCCCAGCATTTT
TRBV7-8,TRBJ1-3,NA,NA,CASSLAGGALSGNTIYF,TGTGCCAGCAGCTTAGCGGGGGGGGCGCTCTCTGGAAACACCATATATTTT
TRBV5-6,TRBJ2-1,few,TRBD2,CASSFGLARDEQFF,TGTGCCAGCAGCTTCGGACTAGCGAGGGATGAGCAGTTCTTC
TRBV7-2,TRBJ2-5,NA,TRBD2,CASSLAGSGRSETQYF,TGTGCCAGCAGCTTAGCAGGTAGCGGGAGGAGTGAGACCCAGTACTTC
TRBV6-2/TRBV6-3,TRBJ1-2,once,TRBD1,CASSYQRTGAFNYGYTF,TGTGCCAGCAGTTACCAGCGGACAGGAGCATTTAACTATGGCTACACCTTC
TRBV9,TRBJ1-6,NA,NA,CASSVGEGRNSPLHF,TGTGCCAGCAGCGTAGGGGAGGGACGTAATTCACCCCTCCACTTT
TRBV6-5,TRBJ1-5,NA,TRBD1,CASSRTGSNQPQHF,TGTGCCAGCAGTCGGACAGGGAGCAATCAGCCCCAGCATTTT
TRBV5-1,TRBJ2-3,NA,TRBD2,CASSLVGGALTDTQYF,TGCGCCAGCAGCTTGGTCGGGGGGGCCCTCACAGATACGCAGTATTTT
TRBV27,TRBJ1-4,NA,TRBD1,CASTTLWDRNEKLFF,TGTGCCAGCACAACATTGTGGGACAGAAATGAAAAACTGTTTTTT
TRBV27,TRBJ1-4,NA,NA,CASSWDGRNEKLFF,TGTGCCAGCAGTTGGGACGGACGTAATGAAAAACTGTTTTTT
TRBV28,TRBJ1-5,NA,NA,CASSGTPQGSNQPQHF,TGTGCCAGCAGTGGGACCCCCCAGGGGAGCAATCAGCCCCAGCATTTT
TRBV18,TRBJ1-3,NA,NA,CASSPTGGGNTIYF,TGTGCCAGCTCACCAACGGGGGGTGGAAACACCATATATTTT
TRBV19,TRBJ2-3,NA,TRBD1,CASSPLDRGVGTQYF,TGTGCCAGTAGTCCTCTGGACAGGGGCGTAGGCACGCAGTATTTT